The TCR beta chain described here comes from a study of preoperative IRX-2 immunotherapy in early breast cancer. This table comes from immunoSEQ multiplex PCR, and its TCRdb copy is limited to in-frame clones, with some not included. The sample holds tens of thousands of clones, 89% seen once. Treatment meaning: preoperative locoregional IRX-2 cytokine immunotherapy. Samples came from a phase Ib trial of preoperative locoregional IRX-2 cytokine immunotherapy. This clone appeared a few times. Trimming took off 4 bases at V and 0 bases at J, with 10 bases between the two ends. CDR1 is SGHNT and CDR2 is YENEEA in the germline V gene. The CDR3 length is 15 residues.

The rearrangement joins TRBV11-3 to TRBJ1-3; no definite D call. The TCR sequence derives from a human donor with breast cancer. The sequencing here drew on tumor tissue, taken after IRX-2 immunotherapy. The CDR3 nucleotides read TGTGCCAGCAGCTGGAGGACCGTCTCTGGAAACACCATATATTTT. It is translated as CASSWRTVSGNTIYF.